The 8 T cell receptor beta chains below all came from one sample that was sequenced in a study of vaccination and CD4 T cells after COVID-19. TCRdb independently ran MiXCR on the PCR reads; one entry per CDR3 protein. Found here are approximately 40,000 distinct CDR3 sequences, more than 30% of them singletons; the top ten hold roughly 5.9%. Time point given: late sampling 161 to 241 days after vaccination in three convalescent patients. Specimen: CD4+ T cells from blood, collected about 7 months after SARS-CoV-2 vaccination. The source is a human donor who had recovered from COVID-19.

This clonotype has just a few counts. The gene calls are TRBV20-1 and TRBJ1-3; weak D call: TRBD1 (5 bases). The germline V and J ends were trimmed by 6 bases and 1 base, with 16 bases remaining between them. CDR1 is DFQATT, CDR2 SNEGSKA, per germline (reference sequence). The CDR3 sequence is 15 residues long. CDR3 coding DNA: TGCAGTGCATCTCAGGGATTAGGATCTGGAAACACCATATATTTT. Its protein product is CSASQGLGSGNTIYF.

The V and J genes are TRBV6-1 and TRBJ1-6; 9 bases match TRBD1. There are 15 residues in the CDR3. The trim removed 5 bases at V and 9 bases at J, leaving 8 bases unmatched. Germline V gives CDR1 MNHNS, CDR2 SASEGT. CDR3 amino acids: CASSNGDREGSPLHF. The CDR3 nucleotides are TGTGCCAGCAGTAACGGGGACAGGGAGGGTTCACCCCTCCACTTT.

This chain links TRBV19 with TRBJ1-5, with D possibly TRBD1 on 5 matching bases. The CDR3 contains 15 residues. Germline V lookup: CDR1 LNHDA, CDR2 SQIVND (reference sequence). Trimming removed 6 bases from V and 1 base from J, with 13 bases in between. The CDR3 DNA sequence: TGTGCCAGTAGCCGGACAAGTCGAAGCAATCAGCCCCAGCATTTT. As protein: CASSRTSRSNQPQHF.

This chain uses TRBV7-9 with TRBJ2-7; weak D call: TRBD1 (6 bases). CDR3 length equals 14 residues. In germline, CDR1 is SEHNR, CDR2 FQNEAQ (reference sequence). V lost 4 bases to trimming and J lost 3 bases, with 13 bases between them. CDR3: CASSSSGQGYEQYF. CDR3 coding DNA: TGTGCCAGCAGCTCATCGGGACAAGGCTACGAGCAGTACTTC.

The V gene is TRBV7-3, the J gene TRBJ2-3; no clear D gene. Germline V lookup: CDR1 SGHTA, CDR2 FQGTGA. V gave up 5 bases and J gave up 4 bases, with 16 bases separating them. There are 15 residues in the CDR3. The CDR3 coding sequence is TGTGCCAGCAGCCCTCTAGGGATCAGCTCAGATACGCAGTATTTT. This translates into CASSPLGISSDTQYF. Combining the CDR3 with reference TRBV7-3 and TRBJ2-3 gives the whole variable domain GAGVSQTPSNKVTEKGKYVELRCDPISGHTALYWYRQSLGQGPEFLIYFQGTGAADDSGLPNDRFFAVRPEGSVSTLKIQRTERGDSAVYLCASSPLGISSDTQYFGPGTRLTVL.

V gene TRBV6-2 or TRBV6-3 combines with J gene TRBJ2-3; D not certain. The CDR3 runs to 16 residues. Germline CDR1 MNHEY, CDR2 SVGEGT. V dropped 2 bases and J dropped 4 bases, with 16 bases sitting between them. DNA of the CDR3: TGTGCCAGCAGTTACATCCCTGGTGGGTTGGCAGATACGCAGTATTTT. Translation gives CASSYIPGGLADTQYF.

V usage is TRBV12-1 and J usage is TRBJ2-1; the table's D gene call, TRBD2, was not cross checked with the DNA. TRBV12-1 is termed a pseudogene. The CDR3 has 17 residues. CDR3 amino acids: CASSFGLAGIGNNEQFF. The CDR3 region has the DNA TGTGCCAGCAGCTTTGGACTAGCGGGAATAGGGAACAATGAGCAGTTCTTC.

This clonotype has only a few counts. The chain couples TRBV27 to TRBJ1-1, with 9 bases aligning to TRBD1. CDR3 size: 18 residues. V shed 6 bases and J 0 bases; nucleotides not matched to a gene: 14. CDR1 and CDR2 (germline): MNHEY, SMNVEV (reference sequence). The CDR3 nucleotides are TGTGCCAGCAGGGGGAATCCCGGGACAGGGTATATGAACACTGAAGCTTTCTTT. It specifies CASRGNPGTGYMNTEAFF.